This is a list of T cell receptor beta chains from one sample in a study of shared clonotypes between healthy human individuals. Assay used: immunoSEQ multiplex PCR; TCRdb lists only in-frame clones, some missing. The sample has about 1.5 million clones; approximately 98% are singletons. The material sequenced was naive CD4+ T cells sorted from blood. The receptors stem from a man aged 25-45 years in good health. Each CDR3 is given without its conserved first and last residue. The D gene is left open where the match is weak. Clone size, where shown, is once, few, many, or a class for clones that have expanded.

d_call clone_size v_call cdr3_length cdr3_aa
- - TRBV28 10 ASSLGIYEQY
- - TRBV6-5 14 ASSYSANHGNQPQH
TRBD1 once TRBV2 11 ATLTGTDEKLF
- - TRBV9 14 ASSAAKGGLTYEQY
- - TRBV7-2 12 ASSLAHGNTEAF
- - TRBV2 13 ASSQGRRRGTEAF
- once TRBV5-4 12 ASSLGHSSYEQY
TRBD1 once TRBV30 13 AWSPGGSFEYGYT
- - TRBV10-3 14 AISEAGLSEDETQY
TRBD2 - TRBV5-1 15 ASSQTSVASGANVLT
- - TRBV5-5 11 ASTKSTTDTQY
TRBD1 - TRBV5-1 11 ASSLGTGGPAF
- - TRBV6-1 12 ATAATALGNTIY
- - TRBV2 11 ASRLAPSYEQY
- - TRBV15 12 ATSRETMNTEAF
TRBD1 - TRBV4-2 14 ASSQDQRTGSYEQY
TRBD2 - TRBV6-5 12 ASSYGGGRYEQY
- - TRBV7-9 13 ASSLAGNSYNEQF
- - TRBV28 11 ASSMTGGYGYT
- - TRBV4-1 11 ASSQRGGSTQY
TRBD2 once TRBV2 14 ASSGDGRPNTGELF
TRBD2 once TRBV6-6 13 ASRHTSGSAYEQY
TRBD1 - TRBV9 12 ASSPTRDRGPAF
TRBD2 - TRBV5-1 12 ASNREGPTDTQY